These 26 T cell receptor beta chains came from one sample sequenced in a study of T cells in Graves' hyperthyroidism and ophthalmopathy (dated by TCRdb to the late 2010s). Library method: multiplex PCR. The sequencer listed for this sample is Illumina HiSeq 2000. Amplification of TCR beta CDR3 regions was carried out from RNA transcripts. The first round of RT-PCR for the TCR CDR3 was performed with the HTBI primer set and the Qiagen OneStep RT-PCR kit. TCRdb trimmed the raw reads at Q25, called clones with MiXCR and kept productive beta chains. Each entry is one CDR3 protein sequence, shown with its most common DNA and genes. In all, the sample holds a few hundred thousand distinct CDR3 sequences, and roughly 15% of those were seen once. The ten most abundant clones make up under 3.5% of the sample. The source material was blood. The origin of the receptors is a woman between 40 and 50 years old with Graves' ophthalmopathy.

This chain connects TRBV6-1 to TRBJ2-7; a possible D gene is TRBD1 (6 bases). Germline CDR1 MNHNS, CDR2 SASEGT. Trimming cost V 5 bases and J 3 bases, with 11 bases left between them. CDR3 length: 13 amino acids. The CDR3 DNA sequence: TGTGCCAGCAGTACTGGACAGCTCTACGAGCAGTACTTC. It specifies CASSTGQLYEQYF.

For the CDR3, the DNA is TGTGCCAGCAGATCGCCCCGGACAGAGGGCTGCGAGCAGTACTTC. It translates to CASRSPRTEGCEQYF. The chain links TRBV11-2 to TRBJ2-7; D possibly corresponds to TRBD1 (6 bases). Trimming pared 6 bases from V and 6 bases from J, leaving 21 bases between. This CDR3 comprises 15 residues. Per the germline V gene, CDR1 is SGHAT and CDR2 is FQNNGV.

The sample holds a few counts of this clonotype. The genes are TRBV2 and TRBJ2-2, with D hard to call. CDR1 and CDR2 from the germline V gene are SNHLY and FYNNEI. V shed 9 bases and J shed 4 bases, with 12 bases lying between them. The CDR3 totals 13 residues. CDR3 nucleotides: TGTGCCAGTAGGCTCTCCGCCACCGGGGAGCTGTTTTTT. This sequence encodes CASRLSATGELFF.

This clonotype has more than one count but fewer than ten. The chain has TRBV3-1 and TRBJ1-2; 7 bases are shared with TRBD1. This CDR3 is built from 15 residues. The V and J ends lost 4 bases and 2 bases, in that order; junction bases with no gene match: 7. Germline lookup yields CDR1 LGHDT and CDR2 YNNKEL (reference sequence). CDR3 nucleotides: TGTGCCAGCAGCCGGGACAGAACCTCAAACTATGGCTACACCTTC. This gives the protein CASSRDRTSNYGYTF. The whole variable domain, filled in from reference TRBV3-1 and TRBJ1-2, reads DTAVSQTPKYLVTQMGNDKSIKCEQNLGHDTMYWYKQDSKKFLKIMFSYNNKELIINETVPNRFSPKSPDKAHLNLHINSLELGDSAVYFCASSRDRTSNYGYTFGSGTRLTVV.

As concerns this clonotype: At one end the junction does not follow the germline gene, possibly because of a read error. This sequence joins TRBV11-2 and TRBJ1-1; a possible D gene is TRBD1 (6 bases). CDR1 and CDR2 from the germline V gene are SGHAT and FQNNGV. The CDR3 spans 14 residues. The CDR3 here is CAISFNRVNTEAFF. In nucleotides, the CDR3 is TGTGCCATCAGCTTTAACAGGGTGAACACTGAAGCTTTCTTC.

There are many counts of this clonotype. The chain uses TRBV30 and TRBJ1-3, with 7 bases matching TRBD1. The V and J ends lost 4 bases and 4 bases, in that order; junction bases with no gene match: 7. Germline values: CDR1 GTSNPN, CDR2 SVGIG (reference sequence). This CDR3 is built from 14 residues. CDR3 region: CAWTLTGVGNTIYF. In DNA form, the CDR3 reads TGTGCCTGGACCCTAACAGGGGTCGGAAACACCATATATTTT.

A single count supports this clonotype. V and J are TRBV18 and TRBJ1-1, with D tentatively TRBD1 (5 bases). This CDR3 has 14 amino acids. V lost 6 bases to trimming and J lost 5 bases, with 16 bases between them. Germline-derived CDR1 and CDR2 are KGHSH and LQKENI. The CDR3 sequence: CASSDMGGSTEAFF. CDR3 nucleotide sequence: TGTGCCAGCTCGGATATGGGGGGTTCGACTGAAGCTTTCTTT.

Notes on this clonotype: It may be a read error: a sequence one base away is much more abundant. Because the CDR3 is missing its conserved closing phenylalanine or tryptophan, this is likely a read error. The chain has TRBV7-8 and TRBJ2-3; 13 bases are a match to TRBD2. Germline-derived CDR1 and CDR2 are SGHVS and FQNEAQ. Unmatched junction bases numbered 5, after V lost 5 bases and J lost 0 bases. CDR3 length: 17 amino acids. The CDR3 loop reads CASSRTSGSRSTDTQYS. CDR3 DNA: TGTGCCAGCAGCCGGACTAGCGGGAGCAGGAGCACAGATACGCAGTATTCT.

This clonotype was seen only a few times. V gene TRBV7-9 combines with J gene TRBJ2-7; 7 bases line up with TRBD1. Germline loops: CDR1 SEHNR, CDR2 FQNEAQ (reference sequence). J was trimmed by 6 bases and V by 6 bases; bases with no gene match: 5. The CDR3 totals 12 residues. The CDR3 nucleotides are TGTGCCAGCAGTCCACAGGGGATCGAGCAGTACTTC. Amino acid sequence: CASSPQGIEQYF.

This clonotype has a count of ten or more. CDR3: CASRRLQSPGGNEQFF. The CDR3 nucleotides are TGTGCCAGCAGACGTCTTCAGTCTCCTGGCGGTAATGAGCAGTTCTTC. The V and J genes are TRBV28 and TRBJ2-1, with D unresolved. The CDR3 contains 16 residues. The V gene's germline CDR1 is MDHEN and CDR2 SYDVKM. V lost 6 bases and J 7 bases, leaving 22 bases between the germline ends.

This rearrangement joins TRBV4-1 to TRBJ1-5, with 7 nucleotides matching TRBD1. Germline V gene data show CDR1 as MGHRA and CDR2 as YSYEKL. The CDR3 runs 15 residues. Trimming at V came to 0 bases and at J to 7 bases, leaving 6 bases not matched to a gene. The CDR3 is CASSQEGGGGQPQHF. DNA of the CDR3: TGCGCCAGCAGCCAAGAAGGAGGGGGCGGGCAGCCCCAGCATTTT.

The chain has TRBV18 and TRBJ2-1; 7 bases are shared with TRBD2. The V gene end was trimmed by 1 base and the J gene end by 1 base; junction bases not matched to a gene: 4. The germline V gene has CDR1 KGHSH and CDR2 LQKENI. The CDR3 is 16 residues long. CDR3 amino acids: CASSPRISGSYNEQFF. In DNA, the CDR3 is TGTGCCAGCTCACCACGTATTAGCGGGTCCTACAATGAGCAGTTCTTC.

This chain uses TRBV20-1 with TRBJ1-1, with 11 bases that match TRBD1. The germline CDR1 and CDR2 sequences are DFQATT and SNEGSKA (reference sequence). The CDR3 loop spans 15 amino acids. The V gene end was trimmed by 7 bases and the J gene end by 2 bases; junction bases not matched to a gene: 9. This CDR3 is CSGGTGGTLNTEAFF. CDR3 sequence (DNA): TGCAGTGGGGGGACAGGGGGAACCCTCAACACTGAAGCTTTCTTT.

This clonotype appeared many times. The rearrangement links TRBV6-1 to TRBJ1-1; D is unresolved. Germline CDR1 and CDR2: MNHNS and SASEGT. Trimming stripped 4 bases from V and 0 bases from J, with 9 bases between. There are 14 residues in the CDR3. The CDR3 spells CASSVGSLNTEAFF. The CDR3 DNA reads as TGTGCCAGCAGTGTGGGTAGCCTGAACACTGAAGCTTTCTTT.

The chain links TRBV28 to TRBJ2-1; a weak D match, TRBD2 (6 bases). The CDR3 extends over 14 amino acids. Trimming took 6 bases from V and 7 from J, leaving 16 bases between them. CDR1 is MDHEN and CDR2 is SYDVKM in the germline V gene. DNA of the CDR3: TGTGCCAGCAGCCTTCAAGGGGCGGGAAATGAGCAGTTCTTC. It codes for CASSLQGAGNEQFF. The variable domain in full, completed from reference TRBV28 and TRBJ2-1, reads DVKVTQSSRYLVKRTGEKVFLECVQDMDHENMFWYRQDPGLGLRLIYFSYDVKMKEKGDIPEGYSVSREKKERFSLILESASTNQTSMYLCASSLQGAGNEQFFGPGTRLTVL.

About this clonotype itself: Since a much larger clone is just one base distant, this may be a read error. The rearrangement links TRBV20-1 to TRBJ2-1, with TRBD2 as a possible D gene (6 bases). Germline-derived CDR1 and CDR2 are DFQATT and SNEGSKA (reference sequence). The CDR3 has 16 residues. The CDR3 spells CSARGGKGRSYNEQSF. Written as DNA, the CDR3 is TGCAGTGCTAGAGGCGGGAAGGGGAGATCCTACAATGAGCAGTCCTTC.

This clonotype has more than one count but fewer than ten. A read error may be the cause here, since a much bigger clone is one base away. The chain recombines TRBV11-1 with TRBJ1-5; D uncertain. Germline values: CDR1 SGHAT, CDR2 FQDESV (reference sequence). V was cut by 6 bases and J by 7 bases, with 13 bases left in between. The CDR3 runs to 13 residues. Here the CDR3 reads CASSEASTQPQHF. The CDR3 nucleotides are TGTGCCAGCAGTGAGGCCAGCACCCAGCCCCAGCATTTT.

This clonotype was detected a few times. CDR3 bases: TGTGCCAGCAGTTTAGCCGGGGAGGGCGGCAATCAGCCCCAGCATTTT. It encodes CASSLAGEGGNQPQHF. The chain joins TRBV12-3 or TRBV12-4 to TRBJ1-5; D uncertain. The CDR3 length is 16 residues. Trimming stripped 0 bases from V and 2 bases from J, with 11 bases between.

This clonotype was recorded once. The CDR3 protein is CASGGLYTGELFF. Here the CDR3 DNA reads TGTGCCAGCGGGGGACTTTACACCGGGGAGCTGTTTTTT. This rearrangement joins TRBV2 to TRBJ2-2; a weak D match, TRBD2 (6 bases). V lost 8 bases and J 3 bases, leaving 10 bases between the germline ends. The CDR3 covers 13 residues. CDR1 is SNHLY and CDR2 is FYNNEI in the germline V gene.

This sequence joins TRBV5-1 and TRBJ1-2, with TRBD1 matching over 8 bases. The CDR3 runs 14 residues. The V gene's germline CDR1 is SGHRS and CDR2 YFSETQ. The J segment lost 10 bases and the V segment lost 1 base, leaving 9 bases of the junction unmatched. CDR3: CASSLFTGGTYYTF. The DNA of the CDR3 is TGCGCCAGCAGCTTGTTCACAGGGGGAACCTACTACACCTTC.

This clonotype was seen ten or more times. The CDR3 nucleotides are TGTGCCAGCTCTCCCCGTGGAGGTTCCCTTTACAATGAGCAGTTCTTC. Encoded protein: CASSPRGGSLYNEQFF. This rearrangement joins TRBV28 to TRBJ2-1; D perhaps matches TRBD2 (5 bases). Germline lookup yields CDR1 MDHEN and CDR2 SYDVKM. Trimming pared 8 bases from V and 4 bases from J, leaving 21 bases between. This CDR3 comprises 16 residues.

The V call is TRBV15, the J call TRBJ2-7; a possible D gene is TRBD2 (5 bases). The CDR3 extends over 14 amino acids. Germline CDR1 LNHNV, CDR2 YYDKDF (reference sequence). The V and J ends lost 3 bases and 0 bases respectively, with 9 bases between them. This CDR3 reads CATSSETTSYEQYF. DNA of the CDR3: TGTGCCACCAGCAGTGAGACTACCTCCTACGAGCAGTACTTC.

This clonotype was counted many times. The chain carries TRBV7-3 and TRBJ2-1; D unresolved. V gave up 0 bases and J gave up 0 bases, with 9 bases separating them. The CDR3 covers 16 residues. Per germline, CDR1 SGHTA and CDR2 FQGTGA. Here the CDR3 DNA reads TGTGCCAGCAGCTTAACCGAGTTGAGCTCCTACAATGAGCAGTTCTTC. Encoded protein: CASSLTELSSYNEQFF.

This rearrangement joins TRBV6-5 to TRBJ2-2; D not certain. The CDR3 runs to 15 residues. Germline CDR1 is MNHEY and CDR2 is SVGAGI. V lost 0 bases to trimming and J lost 0 bases, with 5 bases between them. CDR3 residues: CASSYSGANTGELFF. In DNA form, the CDR3 reads TGTGCCAGCAGTTACTCCGGTGCGAACACCGGGGAGCTGTTTTTT.

This clonotype was picked up many times. J is TRBJ2-7 and V is TRBV28; D is undetermined. Germline V lookup: CDR1 MDHEN, CDR2 SYDVKM. The germline V and J ends were trimmed by 3 bases and 2 bases, with 11 bases remaining between them. This CDR3 has 14 residues. Written as DNA, the CDR3 is TGTGCCAGCAGTTTTATAGGGAATACCTACGAGCAGTACTTC. Amino acids: CASSFIGNTYEQYF. The full variable domain, its missing parts supplied by reference TRBV28 and TRBJ2-7, is DVKVTQSSRYLVKRTGEKVFLECVQDMDHENMFWYRQDPGLGLRLIYFSYDVKMKEKGDIPEGYSVSREKKERFSLILESASTNQTSMYLCASSFIGNTYEQYFGPGTRLTVT.

The genes are TRBV9 and TRBJ2-1, with 11 nucleotides matching TRBD2. J lost 7 bases, V lost 2 bases, and 5 bases had no gene match. From germline, CDR1 is SGDLS and CDR2 YYNGEE. The CDR3 length is 15 residues. DNA for the CDR3: TGTGCCAGCAGCGTTAGCGGGGGGGCCGAGAATGAGCAGTTCTTC. Amino acids: CASSVSGGAENEQFF.